The entry below gives a single TCR beta chain sequence along with its context. This clone's antigen is unknown. Base qualities are not recorded, but no much larger clone differs from it by a single base. These data are taken from a study of blood T cell repertoires in COVID-19 (dated by TCRdb to 2019 to 2021). Some background on the complete study: Samples covering the acute and convalescent phases of COVID-19 were provided by collaborators in the United States, Italy and Spain. The material from the prospective study consisted of cDNA or gDNA derived from T cells, B-cell-depleted T cells, or PBMCs. Deeply sampled blood TCRbeta repertoires from subjects exposed to, actively infected with, or recovered from COVID-19 were included in the dataset. A freely available public database, intended as a resource for researchers studying the immune response to SARS-CoV-2, is where the repertoires were released. The samples were drawn from two sources: the first 160 participants of the ongoing ImmuneRACE study, and 1,254 subjects contributed by 6 global collaborators. The sample metadata nearly always contained a de-identified subject ID, COVID-19 status, age in years and sex. Where available, HLA class I and class II types were taken from metadata supplied by the sample provider and were not determined by assay-based typing.

TCRbeta CDR3 regions were amplified from genomic DNA using the immunoSEQ Assay, a bias-controlled multiplex PCR. The study's processing was this. Within the assay, amplification of reference gene primers was used to estimate how many nucleated cells each sample contained. To quantify the absolute abundance of each unique TCRbeta CDR3 rearrangement, sequence reads were collapsed and filtered. For each sample, productive Simpson clonality was calculated as the square root of Simpson's diversity index over productive rearrangements. In TCRdb, the immuneACCESS table is reduced to in-frame sequences with V and J assigned. These tables do not hold every clone; where another copy was compared, an unresolved V gene accounts for under half, and the others remain unexplained. For V, J and clone size, that table is used; D and trimming come from the DNA. The sample yields around 120,000 clones; about 87% were counted once. The ten most abundant clones make up less than 30% of the sample.

Collaborating institutions collected whole blood in K2EDTA tubes following their own protocols. For TCRbeta analysis, collaborators shipped samples in one of three forms: frozen whole blood, isolated PBMCs, or DNA extracted from either of those sample types. Based on the germline V gene, the CDR1 and CDR2 sequences are SGHAT and FQNNGV. The CDR3, cysteine through phenylalanine, is 18 amino acids long. Only the CDR3 part of the read is kept: 54 bases, read in frame from the first base. Germline trimming: 2 bases from V, 5 bases from J; junction bases outside gene matches: 17. Overall study results and their limits: How much clinical and demographic metadata was included differed by source and by participant, and the metadata was provided uncurated.

The rearranged chain carries TRBV11-2 and TRBJ2-5, and 7 junctional nucleotides match TRBD1. The sequence came from a woman in her seventies with acute or convalescent COVID-19. The sequencing input was peripheral blood. The CDR3 is CASSLLLGGTGAGETQYF. The nucleotides read TGTGCCAGCAGCTTACTATTAGGGGGAACAGGGGCCGGGGAGACCCAGTACTTC.